This note documents a single T cell receptor beta chain sequence. The target antigen is unknown. TCRdb ran MiXCR on the 5' RACE reads and lists one entry per CDR3 protein. The sample lists about 530,000 distinct CDR3 sequences, 20% to 25% seen once, with around 0.48% in the top ten. Germline-derived CDR1 and CDR2 are DFQATT and SNEGSKA (reference sequence). V lost 6 bases, J lost 2 bases, and 14 bases lay in between. This CDR3 region has 14 residues. This record belongs to a study of identical twins. Whole-study results and caveats: With abundant cord blood beta clonotypes, insertions were fewer; memory repertoires showed no such pattern.

In addition, the sample was reused for a study of yellow fever vaccine responses in identical twins.

The V gene is TRBV20-1, the J gene TRBJ1-5; tentative D call: TRBD1 (5 bases). The sample comprised CD4+ T cells sorted from blood. The source is a woman under 30 in good health. The CDR3 here is CSARADLGNQPQHF. DNA of the CDR3: TGCAGTGCCAGGGCAGACCTGGGCAATCAGCCCCAGCATTTT.